This T cell receptor (beta chain) stems from a study of early T cells in non-severe SARS-CoV-2 infection. About the study: RNA in bulk from unsorted whole blood was sequenced, and chains were unpaired. Study outcomes and limitations: Matching against VDJdb likely underestimated virus-specific expansions, favoring anti-spike CD8.

The CDR3 is 19 amino acids. Per germline, CDR1 SGHNT and CDR2 YENEEA. V was cut by 4 bases and J by 0 bases, with 21 bases left in between. A few counts support this clonotype. Its antigen remains unidentified. Each CDR3 protein gets one entry after TCRdb re-called the 5' RACE reads with MiXCR. The data contain around 99,000 distinct CDR3 sequences, about 15% of them singletons. This receptor was obtained from an adult who was a healthcare worker with PCR-confirmed SARS-CoV-2 infection or an uninfected control (not recorded which). Sequenced here: whole blood, sampled at baseline. The V call is TRBV11-3, the J call TRBJ2-2; TRBD2 is a possible D gene (5 bases). This CDR3 reads CASSYGIGFMGSNTGELFF. The DNA for the CDR3 is TGTGCCAGCAGCTACGGGATTGGTTTTATGGGTTCGAACACCGGGGAGCTGTTTTTT.